A selection of T cell receptor beta chains follows, all from one sample in a study of PD-L1 blockade in urothelial cancer. Clones were sequenced by immunoSEQ multiplex PCR, and TCRdb holds only the in-frame ones, with some missing. Of around 26,000 clones in the sample, 65% to 90% were seen once. The sample was PBMCs, taken around atezolizumab (anti-PD-L1) treatment. All receptors derive from a man between 60 and 70 years old with urothelial cancer. CDR3s include the opening cysteine and the closing phenylalanine or tryptophan. The D gene is left open where the match is weak. Not all rows give a size; the values are once, few, many and, for expanded clones, a class.

v_gene: TRBV7-2; d_gene: TRBD2; j_gene: TRBJ2-7; abundance: .; CDR3nt: TGTGCCAGCAGCTTCCCGGGACTAGCGGCATCCTACGAGCAGTACTTC; CDR3aa: CASSFPGLAASYEQYF
v_gene: TRBV5-1; d_gene: .; j_gene: TRBJ2-7; abundance: .; CDR3nt: TGCGCCAGCAGCTTGGCCTCGTTAGCATCCTACGAGCAGTACTTC; CDR3aa: CASSLASLASYEQYF
v_gene: TRBV29-1; d_gene: .; j_gene: TRBJ2-5; abundance: .; CDR3nt: TGCAGCGTGCTTTCGGGAGAGACCCAGTACTTC; CDR3aa: CSVLSGETQYF
v_gene: TRBV6-6; d_gene: .; j_gene: TRBJ1-2; abundance: once; CDR3nt: TGTGCCAGCAGTATTTTGCAAACCGCCGGTGGCTACACCTTC; CDR3aa: CASSILQTAGGYTF
v_gene: TRBV10-1; d_gene: .; j_gene: TRBJ2-5; abundance: .; CDR3nt: TGCGCCAGCAGCCCCGGCGGAGCTGGGACCCAGTACTTC; CDR3aa: CASSPGGAGTQYF
v_gene: TRBV5-1; d_gene: TRBD1; j_gene: TRBJ2-7; abundance: .; CDR3nt: TGCGCCAGCAGCTACGGGGACAGGGCTTACGAGCAGTACTTC; CDR3aa: CASSYGDRAYEQYF
v_gene: TRBV2; d_gene: .; j_gene: TRBJ2-2; abundance: .; CDR3nt: TGTGCCAGCAGTGAAGGTAACACTATCACCGGGGAGCTGTTTTTT; CDR3aa: CASSEGNTITGELFF
v_gene: TRBV18; d_gene: .; j_gene: TRBJ1-2; abundance: .; CDR3nt: TGTGCCAGCTCAGCAAAGGACACCTACACCTTC; CDR3aa: CASSAKDTYTF
v_gene: TRBV5-4; d_gene: TRBD2; j_gene: TRBJ2-5; abundance: once; CDR3nt: TGTGCCAGCAGCTTGGGAGGTAGCGGGGGCCTCGGGGAGACCCAGTACTTC; CDR3aa: CASSLGGSGGLGETQYF
v_gene: TRBV5-1; d_gene: TRBD1; j_gene: TRBJ2-1; abundance: .; CDR3nt: TGCGCCAGCAGCTTAGGACAGGGGATTATTTATGAGCAGTTCTTC; CDR3aa: CASSLGQGIIYEQFF
v_gene: TRBV29-1; d_gene: .; j_gene: TRBJ1-1; abundance: .; CDR3nt: TGCAGCGTTGAAGGGCCAGGGCCCACTGAAGCTTTCTTT; CDR3aa: CSVEGPGPTEAFF
v_gene: TRBV5-1; d_gene: TRBD1; j_gene: TRBJ2-1; abundance: once; CDR3nt: TGCGCCAGCAGCACCGGACAGGGTGGAGATGAGCAGTTCTTC; CDR3aa: CASSTGQGGDEQFF
v_gene: TRBV5-6; d_gene: TRBD1; j_gene: TRBJ1-2; abundance: .; CDR3nt: TGTGCCAGCAGCCGGACAGGGGACTATGGCTACACCTTC; CDR3aa: CASSRTGDYGYTF
v_gene: TRBV7-8; d_gene: .; j_gene: TRBJ2-7; abundance: .; CDR3nt: TGTGCCAGCAGCTTAGAAGTCCAGCGACCCTCCTACGAGCAGTACTTC; CDR3aa: CASSLEVQRPSYEQYF
v_gene: TRBV5-4; d_gene: TRBD1; j_gene: TRBJ2-5; abundance: .; CDR3nt: TGTGCCAGCAGCACCTACAGGGGGCTTCAGGAGACCCAGTACTTC; CDR3aa: CASSTYRGLQETQYF
v_gene: TRBV5-1; d_gene: .; j_gene: TRBJ2-5; abundance: .; CDR3nt: TGCGCCAGCAGCTTGTCCGGGGATCTAGAGACCCAGTACTTC; CDR3aa: CASSLSGDLETQYF
v_gene: TRBV5-1; d_gene: .; j_gene: TRBJ1-3; abundance: .; CDR3nt: TGCGCCAGCAGCTTGGCCTCCCCCAGGTCTGGAAACACCATATATTTT; CDR3aa: CASSLASPRSGNTIYF
v_gene: TRBV28; d_gene: .; j_gene: TRBJ1-1; abundance: .; CDR3nt: TGTGCCAGCAGCCTGCAGCGGCGAACTGAAGCTTTCTTT; CDR3aa: CASSLQRRTEAFF
v_gene: TRBV5-6; d_gene: .; j_gene: TRBJ2-7; abundance: once; CDR3nt: TGTGCCAGCAGCTTGGGGGGCCTAGAGCCCGCTAGGAAGCAGTACTTC; CDR3aa: CASSLGGLEPARKQYF
v_gene: TRBV4-1; d_gene: .; j_gene: TRBJ1-6; abundance: .; CDR3nt: TGCGCCAGCAGCCAAGAAGGCGGGGGGCGTTCACCCCTCCACTTT; CDR3aa: CASSQEGGGRSPLHF
v_gene: TRBV5-8; d_gene: TRBD1; j_gene: TRBJ2-3; abundance: .; CDR3nt: TGTGCCAGCAGCTGGGGGACAGCCATTAGCACAGATACGCAGTATTTT; CDR3aa: CASSWGTAISTDTQYF
v_gene: TRBV30; d_gene: TRBD1; j_gene: TRBJ1-5; abundance: .; CDR3nt: TGTGCCTGGGGCCGGGACAGGGGAGATCAGCCCCAGCATTTT; CDR3aa: CAWGRDRGDQPQHF
v_gene: TRBV27; d_gene: TRBD1; j_gene: TRBJ2-6; abundance: once; CDR3nt: TGTGCCAGCAGTAGGGACAGTGGAGGAACTGGGGCCAACGTCCTGACTTTC; CDR3aa: CASSRDSGGTGANVLTF
v_gene: TRBV4-2; d_gene: TRBD2; j_gene: TRBJ2-2; abundance: .; CDR3nt: TGTGCCAGCAGCCAAGTAAAGGCTAGCGGGGGGTTCTTGAAGGCCGGGGAGCTGTTTTTT; CDR3aa: CASSQVKASGGFLKAGELFF
v_gene: TRBV5-1; d_gene: TRBD1; j_gene: TRBJ1-1; abundance: .; CDR3nt: TGCGCCAGCAGTTTACAGGGGGCCGTAAAGGGGACTGAAGCTTTCTTT; CDR3aa: CASSLQGAVKGTEAFF
v_gene: TRBV5-4; d_gene: .; j_gene: TRBJ2-2; abundance: .; CDR3nt: TGTGCCAGCAGCCAAAAGTGGAGTGTATCTTTCACCGGGGAGCTGTTTTTT; CDR3aa: CASSQKWSVSFTGELFF
v_gene: TRBV6-1; d_gene: TRBD2; j_gene: TRBJ2-3; abundance: .; CDR3nt: TGTGCCAGCAGTGAAGCGTTAGCGGGAAACACAGATACGCAGTATTTT; CDR3aa: CASSEALAGNTDTQYF
v_gene: TRBV30; d_gene: .; j_gene: TRBJ1-4; abundance: .; CDR3nt: TGTGCCTGGGTACAGGAGCCTAATGAAAAACTGTTTTTT; CDR3aa: CAWVQEPNEKLFF
v_gene: TRBV6-4; d_gene: .; j_gene: TRBJ2-3; abundance: many; CDR3nt: TGTGCCAGCAGCCAAGGAGGCGGGGAGGCAGATACGCAGTATTTT; CDR3aa: CASSQGGGEADTQYF
v_gene: TRBV12-5; d_gene: .; j_gene: TRBJ2-1; abundance: .; CDR3nt: TGTGCTAGTGGTTTGGTTTCGGGGTGGGAGCAGTTCTTC; CDR3aa: CASGLVSGWEQFF
v_gene: TRBV5-1; d_gene: .; j_gene: TRBJ1-2; abundance: .; CDR3nt: TGCGCCAGCAGCGAACAGACAAACTATGGCTACACCTTC; CDR3aa: CASSEQTNYGYTF